One sample yielded the 29 T cell receptor beta chains listed below, sequenced in a study of cytomegalovirus exposure and HLA in healthy donors (TCRdb year 2017). The receptor library was made with the immunoSEQ multiplex PCR assay. The table was pulled from immuneACCESS by TCRdb, which kept in-frame rearrangements only. Such tables lose some clones; where checked, under half of the loss comes from unresolved V genes, and the rest has no known cause. For this sample the table gives 80,000 to 100,000 clones, of which around 90% were detected only once. Roughly 4.3% of the sample is in the top ten clones. Sequencing was carried out using PBMCs. These receptors were taken from a woman aged 30 to 39 in good health and CMV-seronegative.

The gene calls are TRBV28 and TRBJ1-1; TRBD1 is a possible D gene (6 bases). CDR1 and CDR2 (germline): MDHEN, SYDVKM. V dropped 3 bases and J dropped 2 bases, with 16 bases sitting between them. The CDR3 is 16 residues long. The DNA for the CDR3 is TGTGCCAGCAGTTTTTCGGGGGGCCGACCCAACACTGAAGCTTTCTTT. It is translated as CASSFSGGRPNTEAFF.

V gene TRBV6-5 combines with J gene TRBJ1-1, with D perhaps matching TRBD1 (6 bases). The CDR3 is made up of 14 amino acids. Per germline, CDR1 MNHEY and CDR2 SVGAGI. Trimming took 5 bases from V and 4 from J, leaving 14 bases between them. DNA for the CDR3: TGTGCCAGCAGTGAAACAGGGACGGTCACTGAAGCTTTCTTT. Its protein product is CASSETGTVTEAFF.

The gene calls are TRBV4-2 and TRBJ1-1; TRBD1 matches at 10 bases. Unmatched junction bases numbered 7, after V lost 3 bases and J lost 3 bases. Germline V CDR1 and CDR2: LGHNA, YNFKEQ. This CDR3 spans 16 amino acids. CDR3 residues: CASSQGQGISYTEAFF. CDR3 DNA: TGTGCCAGCAGCCAGGGACAGGGGATTAGTTACACTGAAGCTTTCTTT.

This clone was detected once. The chain links TRBV28 to TRBJ2-7; 8 positions agree with TRBD2. The V gene's germline CDR1 is MDHEN and CDR2 SYDVKM. The CDR3 contains 17 residues. V lost 5 bases to trimming and J lost 2 bases; unmatched junction nucleotides: 14. The CDR3 spells CASSPRPLAGPTYEQYF. The DNA for the CDR3 is TGTGCCAGCAGTCCTCGCCCCCTAGCGGGTCCTACCTACGAGCAGTACTTC.

The rearrangement uses TRBV6-1 and TRBJ1-5; no clear D gene. This CDR3 has 15 residues. Trimming cost V 4 bases and J 0 bases, with 10 bases left between them. Germline V gene data show CDR1 as MNHNS and CDR2 as SASEGT. Written as DNA, the CDR3 is TGTGCCAGCAGTGTATCAGATTATAGCAATCAGCCCCAGCATTTT. It codes for CASSVSDYSNQPQHF.

This clone is deemed medium-sized (0.01 to 0.1%). The chain links TRBV9 to TRBJ2-2; 9 bases align to TRBD1. The V and J ends lost 4 bases and 2 bases, in that order; junction bases with no gene match: 6. This CDR3 contains 16 residues. Germline loops: CDR1 SGDLS, CDR2 YYNGEE. The CDR3 DNA reads TGTGCCAGCAGCAATAACAGGGGGCGAAACACCGGGGAGCTGTTTTTT. This gives the protein CASSNNRGRNTGELFF.

This clone was observed a few times. The chain is built from TRBV7-3 and TRBJ2-3; the match to TRBD2 covers 7 bases. CDR3 length equals 15 residues. V dropped 3 bases and J dropped 5; count of bases not matched to a gene: 8. The germline gives CDR1 SGHTA, CDR2 FQGTGA. CDR3 DNA: TGTGCCAGCAGCTTGGGGCGGGAGTATAAAGATACGCAGTATTTT. Protein product: CASSLGREYKDTQYF.

The rearrangement uses TRBV13 and TRBJ2-7; 7 nucleotides match TRBD1. CDR1 is PRHDT, CDR2 FYEKMQ, per germline (reference sequence). V shed 0 bases and J 3 bases; nucleotides not matched to a gene: 14. This CDR3 contains 18 residues. CDR3 amino acids: CASSLGLVSGQARYEQYF. The CDR3 coding sequence is TGTGCCAGCAGCTTAGGCCTAGTGAGCGGACAGGCACGCTACGAGCAGTACTTC.

The chain recombines TRBV11-3 with TRBJ2-5, with 9 bases fitting TRBD2. Germline trimming cut 6 bases from V and 3 bases from J; bases unmatched to any gene: 2. CDR3 length equals 13 residues. The germline CDR1 and CDR2 sequences are SGHNT and YENEEA. The CDR3, as DNA: TGTGCCAGCAGGCGGGGGGGAGAAGAGACCCAGTACTTC. Amino acids: CASRRGGEETQYF.

The rearrangement joins TRBV9 to TRBJ1-2; unclear D gene. V was trimmed by 7 bases and J by 4 bases, leaving 17 bases between them. In germline, CDR1 is SGDLS, CDR2 YYNGEE. This CDR3 has 14 residues. CDR3 nucleotide sequence: TGTGCCAGCTGGGGATTAGGGAGGGCCTATGGCTACACCTTC. Translated, it gives CASWGLGRAYGYTF.

The CDR3 here is CASSHPRDRGSYEQYF. CDR3 sequence (DNA): TGTGCCAGCAGCCACCCCCGGGACAGGGGGTCCTACGAGCAGTACTTC. The chain couples TRBV7-9 to TRBJ2-7, with TRBD1 matching 11 bases. The J segment lost 1 base and the V segment lost 5 bases, leaving 7 bases of the junction unmatched. The CDR3 runs 16 residues. CDR1 and CDR2 from the germline V gene are SEHNR and FQNEAQ (reference sequence).

This sequence joins TRBV2 and TRBJ1-4, with a weak D call TRBD1 (5 bases). V was shortened by 3 bases and J by 7 bases, with 6 bases between the two germline ends. The CDR3 is 12 amino acids. The germline gives CDR1 SNHLY, CDR2 FYNNEI. In DNA, the CDR3 is TGTGCCAGCAGTGACAGGGTTGAAAAACTGTTTTTT. It translates to CASSDRVEKLFF.

The J gene is TRBJ1-1, the V gene TRBV6-1; D unclear. Germline CDR1 and CDR2: MNHNS and SASEGT. V lost 1 base and J lost 1, with 10 bases in between. The length of the CDR3 is 15 residues. CDR3 DNA: TGTGCCAGCAGTGAAGGTGCGGTTCAGAACACTGAAGCTTTCTTT. This gives the protein CASSEGAVQNTEAFF.

In its sample, this clone was seen once. The chain has TRBV5-4 and TRBJ1-3; D remains ambiguous. The germline V gene encodes CDR1 SGHNT and CDR2 YYREEE (reference sequence). CDR3 length equals 15 residues. V gave up 0 bases and J gave up 4 bases, with 11 bases separating them. CDR3 DNA: TGTGCCAGCAGCTTGGCTGCCTCGGGGGGAAACACCATATATTTT. Protein product: CASSLAASGGNTIYF.

The chain links TRBV28 to TRBJ2-1; TRBD1 matches at 10 bases. Germline values: CDR1 MDHEN, CDR2 SYDVKM. Germline trimming cut 7 bases from V and 7 bases from J; bases unmatched to any gene: 7. The CDR3 extends over 14 amino acids. DNA of the CDR3: TGTGCCAGCAATGACAGGGGGCTTAAGAATGAGCAGTTCTTC. Encoded protein: CASNDRGLKNEQFF.

The chain couples TRBV4-3 to TRBJ1-1, with 7 bases lining up with TRBD1. Germline V gene lookup returns CDR1 LGHNA and CDR2 YSLEER. V lost 1 base, J lost 8 bases, and 13 bases stayed unmatched. There are 16 residues in the CDR3. CDR3 protein: CASSQVQGVGLSEAFF. CDR3 nucleotide sequence: TGCGCCAGCAGCCAAGTCCAGGGGGTAGGACTTAGCGAAGCTTTCTTT.

The chain couples TRBV11-2 to TRBJ2-7, with TRBD1 matching over 10 bases. Looked up from germline, CDR1 is SGHAT and CDR2 is FQNNGV. V dropped 6 bases and J dropped 1; count of bases not matched to a gene: 6. The CDR3 totals 15 residues. This chain's CDR3 is CASRNPGQGSYEQYF. CDR3 coding DNA: TGTGCCAGCAGAAACCCGGGACAGGGGTCCTACGAGCAGTACTTC.

The chain is built from TRBV27 and TRBJ1-1; tentative D call: TRBD1 (6 bases). Trimming took 3 bases from V and 3 from J, leaving 14 bases between them. Per germline, CDR1 MNHEY and CDR2 SMNVEV (reference sequence). The CDR3 is 15 amino acids. In nucleotides, the CDR3 is TGTGCCAGCAGTTTTTACAGGGTGACGCACACTGAAGCTTTCTTT. It encodes CASSFYRVTHTEAFF.

The chain combines TRBV2 with TRBJ2-5; tentative D call: TRBD1 (6 bases). The CDR3 spans 14 residues. Germline V gene lookup returns CDR1 SNHLY and CDR2 FYNNEI. The germline V and J ends were trimmed by 6 bases and 5 bases, with 16 bases remaining between them. The CDR3 bases are TGTGCCAGCAGCATACAGGGCCCCTCGGAGACCCAGTACTTC. The encoded protein is CASSIQGPSETQYF.

The rearrangement links TRBV7-6 to TRBJ1-2; maybe TRBD1 (5 bases). Germline CDR1 reads SGHVS; CDR2 reads FNYEAQ. The CDR3 extends over 17 amino acids. V lost 3 bases, J lost 0 bases, and 17 bases lay in between. CDR3 DNA: TGTGCCAGCAGCTTGGGGAGGGGCGACAGAGCTAACTATGGCTACACCTTC. Protein sequence: CASSLGRGDRANYGYTF.

J is TRBJ2-5 and V is TRBV28; D call uncertain. V lost 5 bases to trimming and J lost 2 bases, with 3 bases between them. Germline assignment: CDR1 MDHEN and CDR2 SYDVKM. The CDR3 loop spans 11 amino acids. The CDR3 sequence is CASSVQETQYF. Here the CDR3 DNA reads TGTGCCAGCAGTGTACAAGAGACCCAGTACTTC. Looking up the rest from reference TRBV28 and TRBJ2-5 gives the full variable domain: DVKVTQSSRYLVKRTGEKVFLECVQDMDHENMFWYRQDPGLGLRLIYFSYDVKMKEKGDIPEGYSVSREKKERFSLILESASTNQTSMYLCASSVQETQYFGPGTRLLVL.

The genes are TRBV6-1 and TRBJ2-7; 9 bases fit TRBD1. The germline V gene encodes CDR1 MNHNS and CDR2 SASEGT. V lost 4 bases, J lost 7 bases, and 17 bases stayed unmatched. CDR3 length equals 17 residues. CDR3 sequence (DNA): TGTGCCAGCAGTGTAAATCAACTAGCCACCGGGACAGGGGAGCAGTACTTC. Amino acid sequence: CASSVNQLATGTGEQYF.

The chain links TRBV7-9 to TRBJ1-6; 8 nucleotides line up with TRBD1. The CDR3 has 15 amino acids. Germline trimming cut 4 bases from V and 10 bases from J; bases unmatched to any gene: 9. Germline V gene sequence: CDR1 SEHNR, CDR2 FQNEAQ (reference sequence). CDR3 in DNA: TGTGCCAGCAGCTACACAGGGGGATCGGAGTCACCCCTCCACTTT. Translation: CASSYTGGSESPLHF.

J is TRBJ1-4 and V is TRBV11-2; D gene uncertain. Between the trimmed V and J ends, which lost 1 base and 1 base, there was a span of 13 bases. CDR3 size: 17 residues. Germline V gene data show CDR1 as SGHAT and CDR2 as FQNNGV. The CDR3 region is CASSLGSSRGTNEKLFF. CDR3 DNA sequence: TGTGCCAGCAGCTTAGGAAGCTCCCGAGGAACTAATGAAAAACTGTTTTTT.

The chain is built from TRBV6-1 and TRBJ2-1; D possibly corresponds to TRBD1 (6 bases). The germline V gene has CDR1 MNHNS and CDR2 SASEGT. This CDR3 has 14 residues. V was trimmed by 2 bases and J by 1 base, leaving 6 bases between them. CDR3 DNA sequence: TGTGCCAGCAGTGAACAGGGGTCCTACAATGAGCAGTTCTTC. Its translation: CASSEQGSYNEQFF.

The chain joins TRBV29-1 to TRBJ2-1; 7 nucleotides match TRBD1. CDR1 SQVTM and CDR2 ANQGSEA come from the germline V gene. This CDR3 is 14 amino acids long. With V trimmed by 6 bases and J by 0 bases, 5 bases remained unmatched. As DNA, the CDR3 is TGCAGCGTGGGGACAGAGAGCTCCTACAATGAGCAGTTCTTC. Its protein is CSVGTESSYNEQFF.

The rearrangement joins TRBV5-5 to TRBJ1-4; D perhaps matches TRBD1 (5 bases). Germline CDR1 reads SGHKS; CDR2 reads YYEKEE (reference sequence). The CDR3 spans 11 residues. V was cut by 4 bases and J by 11 bases, with 9 bases left in between. The CDR3 DNA follows: TGTGCCAGCAGCCTCGGGGGTAAACTGTTTTTT. Residues: CASSLGGKLFF.

This clone was found once. The chain links TRBV7-9 to TRBJ1-1; D perhaps matches TRBD1 (5 bases). The CDR3 loop spans 14 amino acids. Germline loops: CDR1 SEHNR, CDR2 FQNEAQ (reference sequence). Trimming shortened V by 8 bases and J by 2 bases, and 15 bases separated the two germline ends. The CDR3 nucleotides are TGTGCCAGCTACCTGGGTAGGGGAAACACTGAAGCTTTCTTT. Amino acid sequence: CASYLGRGNTEAFF.

This sequence joins TRBV9 and TRBJ2-7, with unresolved D. V lost 0 bases and J 5 bases, leaving 6 bases between the germline ends. Germline V gene lookup returns CDR1 SGDLS and CDR2 YYNGEE. This CDR3 has 12 residues. CDR3 loop: CASSVGEHEQYF. The CDR3 coding sequence is TGTGCCAGCAGCGTAGGCGAACACGAGCAGTACTTC.